The rows below give T cell receptor beta chains drawn from one sample of a study of shared clonotypes between healthy human individuals. Here immunoSEQ multiplex PCR was the method, and the copy in TCRdb shows in-frame clones only, minus some. The sample yields about 2 million clones, 95% seen once. Source material: naive CD4+ T cells sorted from blood. Receptors were obtained from a young man in good health. Both conserved end residues are part of each CDR3. Each record gives: J gene, D gene, clone size, V gene, CDR3 protein, CDR3 DNA. The D gene is left open where the match is weak. Clone size, where shown, is once, few, many, or a class for clones that have expanded.

>TRBJ1-2|NA|NA|TRBV11-2
CASSPRVGGLNNYGYTF
TGTGCCAGCAGCCCCCGCGTGGGGGGGCTGAATAACTATGGCTACACCTTC
>TRBJ2-3|TRBD1|NA|TRBV10-3
CAISWDSRTDTQYF
TGTGCCATCAGCTGGGACAGCCGCACAGATACGCAGTATTTT
>TRBJ2-7|NA|NA|TRBV5-1
CASSLGGNQQYF
TGCGCCAGCAGCTTGGGAGGGAATCAGCAGTACTTC
>TRBJ1-6|TRBD1|NA|TRBV4-3
CASSRALTGEFSPLHF
TGCGCCAGCAGCCGGGCCCTAACAGGGGAGTTTTCACCCCTCCACTTT
>TRBJ1-4|TRBD1|NA|TRBV5-6
CASSFFGTGSNEKLFF
TGTGCCAGCAGCTTTTTCGGGACAGGGTCCAATGAAAAACTGTTTTTT
>TRBJ2-7|NA|NA|TRBV6-6
CASSYSGGSSYEQYF
TGTGCCAGCAGTTACTCAGGGGGTAGCTCCTACGAGCAGTACTTC
>TRBJ2-1|NA|NA|TRBV5-6
CASSSTGEQFF
TGTGCCAGCAGTAGCACAGGGGAGCAGTTCTTC
>TRBJ1-5|TRBD1|NA|TRBV27
CASSFRGQGGQPQHF
TGTGCCAGCAGTTTCAGGGGACAGGGTGGACAGCCCCAGCATTTT
>TRBJ1-5|NA|NA|TRBV6-1
CASSEEVGVRYQPQHF
TGTGCCAGCAGTGAGGAGGTAGGGGTGAGGTATCAGCCCCAGCATTTT
>TRBJ1-6|TRBD1|NA|TRBV30
CAGTKTGDSPLHF
TGTGCCGGCACCAAAACAGGGGACTCACCCCTCCACTTT
>TRBJ2-2|NA|NA|TRBV6-1
CASSSQSTGELFF
TGTGCCAGCAGCTCACAGTCCACCGGGGAGCTGTTTTTT
>TRBJ1-2|NA|NA|TRBV19
CASSILRGNYGYTF
TGTGCCAGTAGTATATTACGAGGGAACTATGGCTACACCTTC
>TRBJ2-7|NA|once|TRBV19
CASSMPGEKRDYEQYF
TGTGCCAGTAGTATGCCGGGAGAGAAGAGGGACTACGAGCAGTACTTC
>TRBJ2-1|NA|NA|TRBV5-6
CASSLRVGALGNEQFF
TGTGCCAGCAGCCTCCGGGTGGGAGCATTGGGAAATGAGCAGTTCTTC
>TRBJ2-3|TRBD2|NA|TRBV4-2
CASSHLAGGLITQYF
TGTGCCAGCAGCCACCTGGCGGGGGGGCTAATTACGCAGTATTTT
>TRBJ2-1|NA|NA|TRBV7-9
CATSRVYNEQFF
TGTGCCACCTCGAGGGTTTACAATGAGCAGTTCTTC
>TRBJ1-2|TRBD1|NA|TRBV30
CAWSVLRQGARRGYTF
TGTGCCTGGAGTGTACTGAGACAGGGGGCACGTCGTGGCTACACCTTC
>TRBJ1-2|NA|NA|TRBV7-8
CASSLTRVAGYTF
TGTGCCAGCAGCTTAACCAGGGTTGCTGGCTACACCTTC
>TRBJ2-1|NA|NA|TRBV7-6
CASSLVREQGEGEQFF
TGTGCCAGCAGCTTAGTCCGTGAGCAGGGTGAGGGTGAGCAGTTCTTC
>TRBJ2-5|NA|NA|TRBV18
CASSRRDGYQETQYF
TGTGCCAGCTCACGGCGGGACGGATATCAAGAGACCCAGTACTTC
>TRBJ1-4|TRBD1|NA|TRBV27
CASSRARGTGIYEKLFF
TGTGCCAGCAGTAGAGCCCGCGGGACAGGGATTTATGAAAAACTGTTTTTT
>TRBJ1-6|NA|once|TRBV14
CASSAPVSPLHF
TGTGCCAGCAGCGCACCAGTTTCACCCCTCCACTTT
>TRBJ2-1|TRBD2|NA|TRBV6-1
CASSALAGTSGNNEQFF
TGTGCCAGCAGTGCTCTCGCCGGGACTAGCGGGAACAATGAGCAGTTCTTC
>TRBJ1-6|TRBD1|NA|TRBV7-2
CASSPGQGFYNSPLHF
TGTGCCAGCAGCCCTGGACAGGGCTTCTATAATTCACCCCTCCACTTT
>TRBJ2-3|NA|NA|TRBV11-1
CASSTSSLRDTQYF
TGTGCCAGCAGTACTAGCAGCTTACGGGATACGCAGTATTTT
>TRBJ1-2|NA|NA|TRBV28
CASSPPYGGYTF
TGTGCCAGCAGTCCCCCATATGGGGGCTACACCTTC